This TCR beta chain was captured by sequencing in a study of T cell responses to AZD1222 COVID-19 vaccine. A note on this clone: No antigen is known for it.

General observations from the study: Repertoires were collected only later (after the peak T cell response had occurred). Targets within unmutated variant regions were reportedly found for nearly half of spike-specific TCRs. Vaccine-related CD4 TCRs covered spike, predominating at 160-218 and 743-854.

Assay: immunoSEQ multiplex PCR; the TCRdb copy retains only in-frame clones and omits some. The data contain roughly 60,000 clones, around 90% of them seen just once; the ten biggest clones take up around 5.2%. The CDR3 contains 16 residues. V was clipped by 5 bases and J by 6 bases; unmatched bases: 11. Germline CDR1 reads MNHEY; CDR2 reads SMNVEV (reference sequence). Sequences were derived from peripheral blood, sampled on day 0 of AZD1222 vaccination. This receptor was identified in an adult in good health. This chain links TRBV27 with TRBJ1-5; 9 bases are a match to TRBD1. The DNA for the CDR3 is TGTGCCAGCAGTGCATCAACAGGGGGCGCAGGTCAGCCCCAGCATTTT. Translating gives CASSASTGGAGQPQHF.